The next 5 T cell receptor beta chains were all read from a single sample in a study of blood T cell repertoires in COVID-19. The method was immunoSEQ multiplex PCR; TCRdb's version includes in-frame clones alone and lacks a portion of them. The data hold 200,000 or so clones, with about 90% observed a single time. What was sequenced was peripheral blood. These receptors all stem from a woman in her 70s with acute or convalescent COVID-19.

This rearrangement joins TRBV12-3 or TRBV12-4 to TRBJ2-7, with a tentative D call TRBD1 (6 bases). The CDR3 runs 11 residues. The ends were cut back, 5 bases at V and 8 bases at J, with 10 bases in the middle. The CDR3 nucleotides are TGTGCCAGCAGTCAGGGGCGAAAGCAGTACTTC. Protein: CASSQGRKQYF.

The genes are TRBV29-1 and TRBJ2-2, with D possibly being TRBD2 (6 bases). Germline V lookup: CDR1 SQVTM, CDR2 ANQGSEA. Deletions cut 7 bases from V and 7 bases from J, with 13 bases between. This CDR3 has 12 residues. CDR3 sequence reads: CSATGGFGELFF. For the CDR3, the DNA is TGCAGCGCTACCGGGGGATTCGGGGAGCTGTTTTTT.

This clone was counted only a few times. The V and J genes are TRBV2 and TRBJ1-5, with D unresolved. The CDR3 sequence is 14 residues long. The germline V gene has CDR1 SNHLY and CDR2 FYNNEI. Trimming took off 2 bases at V and 1 base at J, with 6 bases between the two ends. CDR3: CASSEFLSNQPQHF. For the CDR3, the DNA is TGTGCCAGCAGTGAATTCCTGAGCAATCAGCCCCAGCATTTT.

J is TRBJ2-1 and V is TRBV5-1; D perhaps matches TRBD1 (5 bases). The germline V and J ends were trimmed by 7 bases and 0 bases, with 20 bases remaining between them. CDR3 length: 17 amino acids. Germline values: CDR1 SGHRS, CDR2 YFSETQ. The CDR3 DNA sequence: TGCGCCAGCCATTCAGGCCAGGGCGCTAGCTCCTACAATGAGCAGTTCTTC. Residues: CASHSGQGASSYNEQFF.

The genes are TRBV29-1 and TRBJ2-7; 9 bases line up with TRBD1. The ends lost 6 bases at V and 2 bases at J; junction bases unmatched: 8. This CDR3 spans 14 amino acids. CDR1 is SQVTM, CDR2 ANQGSEA, per germline. CDR3 in amino acids: CSVLTGTGTYEQYF. CDR3 nucleotide sequence: TGCAGCGTCCTAACCGGGACAGGGACCTACGAGCAGTACTTC.